This TCR beta chain was found in a study of blood T cell repertoires in COVID-19. Per the original data handling: Amplification with reference gene primers provided the estimates of nucleated cell counts. Profiling relied on immunoSEQ multiplex PCR, and the TCRdb table lists in-frame clones only, not all of them. The V and J calls and the clone size are those of that table, but D and trimming were determined from the DNA. Among roughly 170,000 clones, 70% to 85% were seen once, and the ten largest hold 6% to 8.5%. This clone was seen once. The CDR3 extends over 11 amino acids. In germline, CDR1 is SEHNR, CDR2 FQNEAQ (reference sequence). The V gene lost 5 bases and the J gene lost 13 bases, with 12 bases spanning the gap.

Sequenced sample: peripheral blood. This chain links TRBV7-9 with TRBJ2-1, with a tentative D call TRBD2 (6 bases). The sequence was obtained from a human donor in a cohort sampled during active COVID-19. CDR3 in DNA: TGTGCCAGCAGCCCGGGACTGCAACAGTTCTTC. Translated: CASSPGLQQFF.